This entry lists 25 T cell receptor beta chains sequenced from one sample in a study of cytomegalovirus exposure and HLA in healthy donors. PCR employed 60 Vbeta and 13 Jbeta primers. Clones were sequenced by immunoSEQ multiplex PCR, and TCRdb holds only the in-frame ones, with some missing. Here the sample spans about 180,000 clones, around 82% being singletons. The sequenced material came from PBMCs. These TCRs come from a woman between 25 and 40 years old in good health and CMV-seropositive.

The chain has TRBV7-6 and TRBJ2-3, with 8 bases lining up with TRBD1. The CDR3 is 19 amino acids. After removal of 3 bases from V and 0 bases from J, the junction contained 14 bases not matched to a gene. The germline gives CDR1 SGHVS, CDR2 FNYEAQ. This CDR3 is CASSLGLGTGRTSTDTQYF. The CDR3, as DNA: TGTGCCAGCAGCTTGGGCCTCGGGACAGGCAGAACTAGCACAGATACGCAGTATTTT.

This clone was counted between two and nine times. V gene TRBV11-3 combines with J gene TRBJ1-6; D not resolved. CDR3 length: 13 amino acids. Germline CDR1 reads SGHNT; CDR2 reads YENEEA. Deletions cut 4 bases from V and 9 bases from J, with 10 bases between. The CDR3 protein is CASSSSAVSPLHF. In DNA form, the CDR3 reads TGTGCCAGCAGCTCGAGTGCGGTTTCACCCCTCCACTTT. The variable domain in full, completed from reference TRBV11-3 and TRBJ1-6, reads EAGVVQSPRYKIIEKKQPVAFWCNPISGHNTLYWYLQNLGQGPELLIRYENEEAVDDSQLPKDRFSAERLKGVDSTLKIQPAELGDSAVYLCASSSSAVSPLHFGNGTRLTVT.

The genes are TRBV5-6 and TRBJ2-2; D gene ambiguous. V lost 1 base and J lost 7, with 11 bases in between. The CDR3 contains 14 residues. From germline, CDR1 is SGHDT and CDR2 YYEEEE. The CDR3 DNA sequence: TGTGCCAGCAGCTTGATAGACAACCTCGGGGAGCTGTTTTTT. It translates to CASSLIDNLGELFF. The full variable domain, rest sourced from reference TRBV5-6 and TRBJ2-2, is DAGVTQSPTHLIKTRGQQVTLRCSPKSGHDTVSWYQQALGQGPQFIFQYYEEEERQRGNFPDRFSGHQFPNYSSELNVNALLLGDSALYLCASSLIDNLGELFFGEGSRLTVL.

The chain recombines TRBV5-3 with TRBJ1-5; TRBD1 matches at 10 bases. TRBV5-3 is an ORF, with its function uncertain. J was trimmed by 4 bases and V by 9 bases; bases with no gene match: 10. This CDR3 region has 15 residues. In DNA, the CDR3 is TGTGCCACCCCCCTCGGACAGGGGGGGAATCAGCCCCAGCATTTT. This codes for CATPLGQGGNQPQHF.

DNA of the CDR3: TGTGCCAGCAGCCGTATGAATGAAAAACTGTTTTTT. This encodes CASSRMNEKLFF. This chain connects TRBV6-5 to TRBJ1-4; no clear D. This CDR3 spans 12 amino acids. Germline loops: CDR1 MNHEY, CDR2 SVGAGI. The V and J ends lost 6 bases and 5 bases respectively, with 7 bases between them.

The table lists this clone with a few counts. The chain links TRBV5-1 to TRBJ1-3; possibly TRBD1 for D (6 bases). This CDR3 spans 16 amino acids. V lost 0 bases, J lost 4 bases, and 14 bases lay in between. The germline V gene has CDR1 SGHRS and CDR2 YFSETQ. The CDR3 DNA reads as TGCGCCAGCAGCTTGGCGGGCCCAGGGGCAGGAAACACCATATATTTT. Its protein is CASSLAGPGAGNTIYF. The variable domain in full, completed from reference TRBV5-1 and TRBJ1-3, reads KAGVTQTPRYLIKTRGQQVTLSCSPISGHRSVSWYQQTPGQGLQFLFEYFSETQRNKGNFPGRFSGRQFSNSRSEMNVSTLELGDSALYLCASSLAGPGAGNTIYFGEGSWLTVV.

The chain carries TRBV9 and TRBJ2-5; 7 nucleotides line up with TRBD2. The length of the CDR3 is 12 residues. Per the germline V gene, CDR1 is SGDLS and CDR2 is YYNGEE. V lost 3 bases, J lost 4 bases, and 0 bases stayed unmatched. CDR3 sequence: CASSGGGETQYF. CDR3 sequence (DNA): TGTGCCAGCAGCGGGGGGGGAGAGACCCAGTACTTC.

This chain connects TRBV28 to TRBJ2-1; D possibly corresponds to TRBD2 (6 bases). Trimming left V 6 bases short and J 3 bases short, with 36 bases between. This CDR3 is built from 22 residues. Germline CDR1 and CDR2: MDHEN and SYDVKM. The CDR3 DNA reads as TGTGCCAGCAGCTTACCCCCTCCGTGGGTCGGGACTCCAGACAGAAACTACAATGAGCAGTTCTTC. It encodes CASSLPPPWVGTPDRNYNEQFF.

The sample holds one count of this clone. Mismatch with germline at one junction end may stem from a read error. The CDR3 here is CASSSPARNTDTQYF. The CDR3, as DNA: TGTGCCAGCAGCTCGCCAGCAAGGAACACAGACACGCAGTATTTT. This chain uses TRBV11-1 with TRBJ2-3; D is uncertain. The V gene's germline CDR1 is SGHAT and CDR2 FQDESV (reference sequence). The CDR3 loop spans 15 amino acids.

The chain combines TRBV18 with TRBJ2-2; possibly TRBD2 for D (6 bases). V lost 0 bases and J lost 7, with 9 bases in between. The germline V gene has CDR1 KGHSH and CDR2 LQKENI. The CDR3 contains 14 residues. DNA of the CDR3: TGTGCCAGCTCACCACCAGGGAGGATCGGGGAGCTGTTTTTT. The encoded protein is CASSPPGRIGELFF.

CDR3 loop: CASSSPGEGSGYTF. CDR3 bases: TGTGCCAGCAGCTCCCCAGGGGAAGGAAGTGGCTACACCTTC. This chain connects TRBV7-2 to TRBJ1-2; maybe TRBD1 (6 bases). The CDR3 extends over 14 amino acids. Trimming took 4 bases from V and 7 from J, leaving 16 bases between them. CDR1 is SGHTA, CDR2 FQGNSA, per germline.

This clone was seen more than once but under ten times. The chain recombines TRBV5-1 with TRBJ2-5; 11 positions match TRBD2. V shed 4 bases and J 5 bases; nucleotides not matched to a gene: 4. In germline, CDR1 is SGHRS, CDR2 YFSETQ. CDR3 length equals 14 residues. The CDR3 here is CASSTLAGVETQYF. The CDR3 nucleotides are TGCGCCAGCAGCACACTAGCGGGGGTTGAGACCCAGTACTTC.

This chain links TRBV27 with TRBJ2-7; a possible D gene is TRBD2 (5 bases). The V and J ends lost 6 bases and 6 bases respectively, with 15 bases between them. The CDR3 is 13 amino acids. Germline lookup yields CDR1 MNHEY and CDR2 SMNVEV (reference sequence). The CDR3: CASRWGARAEQYF. Here the CDR3 DNA reads TGTGCCAGCAGGTGGGGAGCCCGGGCCGAGCAGTACTTC.

CDR3 DNA: TGTGCCAGCAGTTACAGGGCTAGCGGGGGCACAGATACGCAGTATTTT. This translates into CASSYRASGGTDTQYF. The J gene is TRBJ2-3, the V gene TRBV6-6; TRBD2 matches 9 bases. The CDR3 covers 16 residues. Looked up from germline, CDR1 is MNHNY and CDR2 is SVGAGI (reference sequence). V dropped 2 bases and J dropped 1; count of bases not matched to a gene: 4.

In this sample, this clone turned up once. This chain links TRBV19 with TRBJ1-6; 10 nucleotides align to TRBD1. Germline V gives CDR1 LNHDA, CDR2 SQIVND (reference sequence). V dropped 3 bases and J dropped 7; count of bases not matched to a gene: 0. This CDR3 region has 14 residues. The chain's CDR3 is CASSMDRGNSPLHF. The CDR3 DNA is TGTGCCAGTAGTATGGACAGGGGGAATTCACCCCTCCACTTT.

The chain links TRBV30 to TRBJ2-3; D is ambiguous. The CDR3 runs 12 residues. V was trimmed by 2 bases and J by 7 bases, leaving 10 bases between them. The germline V gene has CDR1 GTSNPN and CDR2 SVGIG (reference sequence). CDR3 residues: CAWSPQAHTQYF. The CDR3, as DNA: TGTGCCTGGAGTCCCCAAGCTCATACGCAGTATTTT.

The sample holds one count of this clone. The rearrangement joins TRBV4-1 to TRBJ1-1; D is possibly TRBD1 (5 bases). The CDR3 is 12 amino acids. Germline CDR1 reads MGHRA; CDR2 reads YSYEKL. With 3 bases removed from V and 7 bases from J, the gap between germline ends came to 9 bases. This chain's CDR3 is CASSQDIREAFF. CDR3 in DNA: TGCGCCAGCAGCCAGGACATCCGTGAAGCTTTCTTT.

V gene TRBV4-1 combines with J gene TRBJ2-7, with D tentatively TRBD2 (6 bases). The CDR3 is 13 amino acids. The germline gives CDR1 MGHRA, CDR2 YSYEKL. V was trimmed by 5 bases and J by 7 bases, leaving 15 bases between them. CDR3 in amino acids: CASSGRDSREQYF. The CDR3 nucleotides read TGCGCCAGCAGCGGCCGGGACTCGCGAGAGCAGTACTTC.

This chain joins TRBV6-5 and TRBJ1-2; the match to TRBD1 covers 7 bases. This CDR3 has 13 amino acids. The ends lost 2 bases at V and 8 bases at J; junction bases unmatched: 5. Germline assignment: CDR1 MNHEY and CDR2 SVGAGI. The CDR3 sequence is CASSYRGQSGYTF. The CDR3 DNA is TGTGCCAGCAGTTACAGGGGACAGAGCGGCTACACCTTC.

This rearrangement joins TRBV9 to TRBJ2-2, with 14 bases matching TRBD2. The CDR3 has 18 amino acids. The germline CDR1 and CDR2 sequences are SGDLS and YYNGEE. V shed 3 bases, J shed 1 base, and the junction held 5 bases outside the gene matches. The CDR3 is CASSEGLAGVGNTGELFF. Here the CDR3 DNA reads TGTGCCAGCAGCGAGGGACTAGCGGGGGTCGGGAACACCGGGGAGCTGTTTTTT.

The chain is built from TRBV6-1 and TRBJ1-6, with D maybe TRBD1 (5 bases). V was pared by 4 bases and J by 9 bases, with 7 bases between. The CDR3 is 12 residues long. CDR1 is MNHNS and CDR2 is SASEGT in the germline V gene. CDR3 region: CASSADISPLHF. The DNA for the CDR3 is TGTGCCAGCAGTGCGGACATTTCACCCCTCCACTTT.

This rearrangement joins TRBV30 to TRBJ2-5, with 7 nucleotides matching TRBD2. Per the germline V gene, CDR1 is GTSNPN and CDR2 is SVGIG (reference sequence). V lost 3 bases to trimming and J lost 5 bases; unmatched junction nucleotides: 9. This CDR3 region has 14 residues. The CDR3 DNA reads TGTGCCTGGAGCGGCCGGGGGGAAGTTGAGACCCAGTACTTC. Amino acids: CAWSGRGEVETQYF.

The chain uses TRBV7-2 and TRBJ2-1; TRBD2 is a possible D gene (6 bases). V lost 2 bases and J 8 bases, leaving 13 bases between the germline ends. The CDR3 sequence is 14 residues long. Germline V lookup: CDR1 SGHTA, CDR2 FQGNSA. In nucleotides, the CDR3 is TGTGCCAGCAGCTTAAGGGCGGGGACCGATGAGCAGTTCTTC. Its protein is CASSLRAGTDEQFF.

V is TRBV4-1 and J is TRBJ1-1, with a weak D call TRBD1 (5 bases). Germline CDR1 reads MGHRA; CDR2 reads YSYEKL. V lost 1 base and J 5 bases, leaving 17 bases between the germline ends. There are 16 residues in the CDR3. The CDR3, as DNA: TGCGCCAGCAGCCAAGTTGGGGCCAGGAGGGGTACTGAAGCTTTCTTT. Encoded protein: CASSQVGARRGTEAFF.

The CDR3 DNA sequence: TGTGCCAGCAGGAGATACCGGGACTCCTACGAGCAGTACTTC. Its protein is CASRRYRDSYEQYF. The chain joins TRBV2 to TRBJ2-7, with a possible D match to TRBD2 (5 bases). The CDR3 runs to 14 residues. Trimming shortened V by 6 bases and J by 0 bases, and 12 bases separated the two germline ends. The germline V gene has CDR1 SNHLY and CDR2 FYNNEI. Full variable domain (remainder filled in from reference TRBV2 and TRBJ2-7): EPEVTQTPSHQVTQMGQEVILRCVPISNHLYFYWYRQILGQKVEFLVSFYNNEISEKSEIFDDQFSVERPDGSNFTLKIRSTKLEDSAMYFCASRRYRDSYEQYFGPGTRLTVT.